The 21 T cell receptor beta chains reported below all come from one sample, sequenced in a study of T cells in Graves' hyperthyroidism and ophthalmopathy. Regions amplified from RNA transcripts were the TCR beta CDR3 regions. Primed by the HTBI set, a first-round RT-PCR was run on the TCR CDR3. TCRdb reprocessed the multiplex PCR reads via MiXCR and lists one record per CDR3 protein. The table shows 250,000 to 400,000 distinct CDR3 sequences, with approximately 13% occurring only once. Sample: blood. These receptors were obtained from a woman aged 40 to 55 with Graves' ophthalmopathy.

This clonotype was picked up a small number of times. A read error may produce the germline difference seen at one junction end. V is TRBV5-1 and J is TRBJ1-3; maybe TRBD1 (6 bases). The CDR3 covers 14 residues. Looked up from germline, CDR1 is SGHRS and CDR2 is YFSETQ. The CDR3 is CASSSDSSGSTIYF. CDR3 DNA sequence: TGCGCCAGCAGCTCGGACAGCTCTGGAAGCACCATATATTTT.

In this sample, this clonotype turned up many times. The chain is built from TRBV11-1 and TRBJ2-1, with 12 positions matching TRBD2. The CDR3 has 15 amino acids. The V and J ends lost 4 bases and 8 bases, in that order; junction bases with no gene match: 6. The germline gives CDR1 SGHAT, CDR2 FQDESV (reference sequence). The CDR3 protein is CASSSLAGGPDEQFF. In DNA form, the CDR3 reads TGTGCCAGCAGCTCTCTAGCGGGGGGGCCGGATGAGCAGTTCTTC.

In its sample, this clonotype was seen many times. This chain uses TRBV28 with TRBJ2-1, with D tentatively TRBD2 (7 bases). V was trimmed by 7 bases and J by 8 bases, leaving 9 bases between them. The CDR3 loop spans 11 amino acids. Germline values: CDR1 MDHEN, CDR2 SYDVKM. The CDR3 nucleotides are TGTGCCAGCACCGGGGGGCATGAGCAGTTCTTC. Amino acid sequence: CASTGGHEQFF. The entire variable domain, with the rest obtained from reference TRBV28 and TRBJ2-1, is as follows: DVKVTQSSRYLVKRTGEKVFLECVQDMDHENMFWYRQDPGLGLRLIYFSYDVKMKEKGDIPEGYSVSREKKERFSLILESASTNQTSMYLCASTGGHEQFFGPGTRLTVL.

This clonotype was counted only a few times. The chain joins TRBV5-1 to TRBJ2-1; 9 nucleotides agree with TRBD2. V lost 3 bases to trimming and J lost 7 bases; unmatched junction nucleotides: 11. This CDR3 spans 16 amino acids. Germline values: CDR1 SGHRS, CDR2 YFSETQ. This chain's CDR3 is CASSWRGAGGPNEQFF. DNA for the CDR3: TGCGCCAGCAGCTGGCGCGGGGCGGGGGGGCCAAATGAGCAGTTCTTC.

In its sample, this clonotype was seen many times. The genes are TRBV24-1 and TRBJ2-2; TRBD1 matches 9 bases. The CDR3 totals 15 residues. Germline-derived CDR1 and CDR2 are KGHDR and SFDVKD. The V and J ends lost 5 bases and 13 bases, in that order; junction bases with no gene match: 13. CDR3 sequence: CATSGTGTGRSGLFF. As DNA, the CDR3 is TGTGCCACCAGTGGCACCGGGACAGGGCGGAGTGGGCTGTTTTTT.

This clonotype was seen many times. The J gene is TRBJ2-1, the V gene TRBV7-8, with TRBD2 matching over 8 bases. From germline, CDR1 is SGHVS and CDR2 FQNEAQ. V shed 0 bases and J 3 bases; nucleotides not matched to a gene: 4. This CDR3 is built from 16 residues. In nucleotides, the CDR3 is TGTGCCAGCAGCTTAGCCCGACTAGCGAACTACAATGAGCAGTTCTTC. It specifies CASSLARLANYNEQFF.

This clonotype was detected ten times or more. The chain uses TRBV6-1 and TRBJ2-7; weak D call: TRBD2 (6 bases). Trimming removed 7 bases from V and 1 base from J, with 14 bases in between. The germline V gene encodes CDR1 MNHNS and CDR2 SASEGT. The CDR3 totals 14 residues. The CDR3 loop reads CASKLSSVSYEQYF. The CDR3 DNA reads TGTGCCAGCAAGTTGTCTAGCGTGTCCTACGAGCAGTACTTC.

In this sample, this clonotype turned up many times. V and J are TRBV28 and TRBJ2-7; 11 positions match TRBD2. Germline V gives CDR1 MDHEN, CDR2 SYDVKM. V dropped 3 bases and J dropped 2; count of bases not matched to a gene: 6. The CDR3 contains 16 residues. CDR3 amino acids: CASSFGTSGSAYEQYF. The CDR3 bases are TGTGCCAGCAGTTTTGGGACTAGCGGATCGGCCTACGAGCAGTACTTC.

This clonotype has a count of ten or more. The J gene is TRBJ1-1, the V gene TRBV29-1; maybe TRBD1 (6 bases). The V end lost 5 bases, the J end lost 7 bases, and 17 bases lay between the germline ends. CDR3 length equals 13 residues. From germline, CDR1 is SQVTM and CDR2 ANQGSEA. This chain's CDR3 is CSVSKEAGVEAFF. CDR3 DNA: TGCAGCGTTTCAAAAGAGGCAGGGGTTGAAGCTTTCTTT.

This clonotype was seen more than once but under ten times. The chain has TRBV7-2 and TRBJ2-7; 15 nucleotides match TRBD2. CDR1 is SGHTA, CDR2 FQGNSA, per germline. The CDR3 is 17 amino acids. The junction had 9 bases not matched to a gene; V was cut back by 5 bases and J by 4 bases. CDR3 protein: CASSPPFGLAGGYEQYF. Written as DNA, the CDR3 is TGTGCCAGCAGCCCCCCGTTTGGACTAGCGGGAGGGTACGAGCAGTACTTC.

This clonotype has ten or more counts. The CDR3 here is CASSYGRASNQPQHF. The CDR3 region has the DNA TGTGCCAGCAGTTACGGCAGGGCCAGCAATCAGCCCCAGCATTTT. The chain is built from TRBV6-6 and TRBJ1-5, with D possibly TRBD1 on 5 matching bases. The CDR3 is 15 residues long. In germline, CDR1 is MNHNY, CDR2 SVGAGI (reference sequence). V lost 2 bases and J 1 base, leaving 9 bases between the germline ends.

This clonotype came up many times. V and J are TRBV29-1 and TRBJ1-1, with no clear D. The CDR3 spans 11 residues. Trimming took off 8 bases at V and 4 bases at J, with 11 bases between the two ends. Germline CDR1 SQVTM, CDR2 ANQGSEA. CDR3 residues: CSLTWGTEAFF. The CDR3 nucleotides are TGCAGCCTCACGTGGGGCACTGAAGCTTTCTTT.

This clonotype was seen more than once but under ten times. This chain uses TRBV6-1 with TRBJ1-2, with 7 nucleotides matching TRBD1. This CDR3 has 16 residues. Germline CDR1 is MNHNS and CDR2 is SASEGT. V gave up 2 bases and J gave up 4 bases; unmatched junction bases: 10. The DNA for the CDR3 is TGTGCCAGCAGTGAAAGAGGCAGGGGGGGAGGCTATGGCTACACCTTC. Translation gives CASSERGRGGGYGYTF.

This clonotype showed up many times. The gene calls are TRBV19 and TRBJ1-1; no reliable D call. From germline, CDR1 is LNHDA and CDR2 SQIVND (reference sequence). The CDR3 is 13 amino acids. The V gene lost 5 bases and the J gene lost 0 bases, with 7 bases spanning the gap. The chain's CDR3 is CASSRSVNTEAFF. The CDR3 coding sequence is TGTGCCAGTAGTCGTTCAGTGAACACTGAAGCTTTCTTT.

In this sample, this clonotype turned up many times. In DNA form, the CDR3 reads TGTGCCAGCAGTTTGCCCCCCCCTGGGGGCGAGCAGTACTTC. It encodes CASSLPPPGGEQYF. The rearrangement links TRBV28 to TRBJ2-7; D is possibly TRBD1 or TRBD2 (5 bases each). The germline V gene has CDR1 MDHEN and CDR2 SYDVKM. The CDR3 contains 14 residues. V shed 3 bases and J shed 6 bases, with 15 bases lying between them.

This clonotype was recorded at least ten times. The chain recombines TRBV19 with TRBJ1-6, with D possibly matching TRBD1 (5 bases). This CDR3 contains 14 residues. V lost 6 bases and J 7 bases, leaving 13 bases between the germline ends. Germline V gives CDR1 LNHDA, CDR2 SQIVND (reference sequence). The CDR3 sequence is CASRQALQNSPLHF. CDR3 bases: TGTGCCAGTAGACAGGCTTTACAAAATTCACCCCTCCACTTT.

At least ten counts were recorded for this clonotype. The gene calls are TRBV6-1 and TRBJ1-4, with unresolved D. The CDR3 has 14 amino acids. CDR1 MNHNS and CDR2 SASEGT come from the germline V gene. Trimming took 6 bases from V and 0 from J, leaving 8 bases between them. The CDR3: CASRSTATNEKLFF. The CDR3 bases are TGTGCCAGCAGATCAACTGCAACTAATGAAAAACTGTTTTTT.

Ten or more counts support this clonotype. The chain is built from TRBV27 and TRBJ2-1; D may match TRBD1 or TRBD2 (5 bases each). Trimming removed 7 bases at V and 1 base at J, with 14 bases between. This CDR3 has 15 residues. CDR1 and CDR2 (germline): MNHEY, SMNVEV (reference sequence). CDR3 amino acids: CASIRTWGSYNEQFF. The CDR3 region has the DNA TGTGCCAGCATCCGAACTTGGGGGTCCTACAATGAGCAGTTCTTC.

This clonotype was observed many times. This rearrangement joins TRBV27 to TRBJ2-1; D is undetermined. Germline V CDR1 and CDR2: MNHEY, SMNVEV (reference sequence). CDR3 length: 13 residues. The CDR3 DNA is TGTGGGTATCAGACTTACTCCTACAATGAGCAGTTCTTC. Amino acids: CGYQTYSYNEQFF.

The chain employs TRBV15 and TRBJ2-2, with D possibly TRBD2 on 5 matching bases. Between the trimmed V and J ends, which lost 0 bases and 0 bases, there was a span of 8 bases. Germline V CDR1 and CDR2: LNHNV, YYDKDF (reference sequence). This CDR3 spans 16 amino acids. This CDR3 reads CATSREGGSNTGELFF. Here the CDR3 DNA reads TGTGCCACCAGCAGAGAGGGCGGGTCGAACACCGGGGAGCTGTTTTTT.

This clonotype was picked up many times. The chain combines TRBV30 with TRBJ2-7; unclear D gene. Germline V lookup: CDR1 GTSNPN, CDR2 SVGIG (reference sequence). The CDR3 contains 13 residues. Trimming shortened V by 2 bases and J by 2 bases, and 10 bases separated the two germline ends. CDR3 coding DNA: TGTGCCTGGAGTAACGGGCAACCCTACGAGCAGTACTTC. Its protein product is CAWSNGQPYEQYF.